These T cell receptor beta chains were read from a single sample in a study of PD-1 blockade in classical Hodgkin lymphoma. TCRdb keeps only in-frame clones here, not all; method: immunoSEQ multiplex PCR. The repertoire holds tens of thousands of clones, with approximately 80% as singletons. Sequences were derived from peripheral blood mononuclear cells (PBMCs), sampled before the fourth cycle of nivolumab. The origin of the receptors is a human donor with classical Hodgkin lymphoma. The CDR3 runs from the conserved cysteine through the conserved F or W. A D gene is named only where the DNA matches it firmly. Size is stated for part of the rows, as once, few or many counts, or as a class when the clone is expanded.

NA	TRBV7-2	TRBJ1-5	NA	CASSLAAYSNQPQHF	TGTGCCAGCAGCTTAGCAGCGTATAGCAATCAGCCCCAGCATTTT
NA	TRBV6-1	TRBJ2-5	NA	CASSVDGSGAQRAQYF	TGTGCCAGCAGTGTTGACGGGTCAGGGGCTCAAAGGGCCCAGTACTTC
NA	TRBV11-2	TRBJ1-1	NA	CASSLIDRRNTEAFF	TGTGCCAGCAGCTTGATCGACAGGAGGAACACTGAAGCTTTCTTT
NA	TRBV28	TRBJ1-1	NA	CASSYARRGTEAFF	TGTGCCAGCAGTTACGCCAGGCGGGGAACTGAAGCTTTCTTT
NA	TRBV14	TRBJ2-1	NA	CASSRLLGLSYNEQFF	TGTGCCAGCAGCCGGCTACTGGGGCTCTCCTACAATGAGCAGTTCTTC
NA	TRBV5-1	TRBJ1-6	NA	CASSFSGPKDSPLHF	TGCGCCAGCAGCTTCTCAGGGCCCAAGGATTCACCCCTCCACTTT
NA	TRBV11-3	TRBJ2-6	NA	CASSSSGSGANVLTF	TGTGCCAGCAGCTCTTCAGGCTCTGGGGCCAACGTCCTGACTTTC
NA	TRBV7-8	TRBJ2-5	TRBD2	CASSPLAGEQETQYF	TGTGCCAGCAGTCCACTAGCGGGGGAACAAGAGACCCAGTACTTC
once	TRBV7-9	TRBJ2-1	TRBD1	CASSSYGQVWGNEQFF	TGTGCCAGCAGCTCGTACGGACAGGTGTGGGGCAATGAGCAGTTCTTC
NA	TRBV4-2	TRBJ1-1	NA	CASSQETGRAFF	TGTGCCAGCAGCCAAGAAACAGGGAGAGCTTTCTTT
NA	TRBV25-1	TRBJ2-7	NA	CASSEQGWTYEQYF	TGTGCCAGCAGTGAACAGGGGTGGACCTACGAGCAGTACTTC
NA	TRBV5-1	TRBJ2-7	TRBD2	CASSLEGSEREAHEQYF	TGCGCCAGCAGCTTGGAGGGGTCAGAGCGGGAGGCTCACGAGCAGTACTTC
NA	TRBV18	TRBJ2-4	TRBD2	CASSERPPSGVGGAKNIQYF	TGTGCCAGCTCAGAACGCCCCCCTAGCGGAGTTGGGGGAGCCAAAAACATTCAGTACTTC
NA	TRBV6-6	TRBJ1-4	NA	CASSHPLGGQGEKLFF	TGTGCCAGCAGTCATCCCTTGGGTGGCCAAGGAGAAAAACTGTTTTTT
NA	TRBV4-3	TRBJ2-7	NA	CASSQELQSSYEQYF	TGCGCCAGCAGCCAAGAGCTTCAGTCCTCCTACGAGCAGTACTTC
NA	TRBV27	TRBJ2-6	NA	CASSPQGGPISGANVLTF	TGTGCCAGCAGTCCGCAGGGGGGACCCATCTCTGGGGCCAACGTCCTGACTTTC
NA	TRBV18	TRBJ2-3	NA	CASSAAEDTQYF	TGTGCCAGCTCAGCGGCCGAAGATACGCAGTATTTT